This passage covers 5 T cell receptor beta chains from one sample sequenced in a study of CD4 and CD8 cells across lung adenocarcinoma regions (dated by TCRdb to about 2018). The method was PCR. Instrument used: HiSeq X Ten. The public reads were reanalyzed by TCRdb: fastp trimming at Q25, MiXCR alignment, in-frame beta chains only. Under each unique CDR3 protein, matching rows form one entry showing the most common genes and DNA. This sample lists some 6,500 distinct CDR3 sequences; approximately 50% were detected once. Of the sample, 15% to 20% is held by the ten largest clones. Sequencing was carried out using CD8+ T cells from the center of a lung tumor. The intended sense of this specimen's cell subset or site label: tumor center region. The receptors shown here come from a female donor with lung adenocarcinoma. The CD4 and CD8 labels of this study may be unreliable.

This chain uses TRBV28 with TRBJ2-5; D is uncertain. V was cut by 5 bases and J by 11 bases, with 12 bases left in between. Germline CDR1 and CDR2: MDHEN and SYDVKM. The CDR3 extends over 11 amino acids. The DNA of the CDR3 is TGTGCCAGCAGTCCGCGGTTGCAGCAGTACTTC. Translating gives CASSPRLQQYF.

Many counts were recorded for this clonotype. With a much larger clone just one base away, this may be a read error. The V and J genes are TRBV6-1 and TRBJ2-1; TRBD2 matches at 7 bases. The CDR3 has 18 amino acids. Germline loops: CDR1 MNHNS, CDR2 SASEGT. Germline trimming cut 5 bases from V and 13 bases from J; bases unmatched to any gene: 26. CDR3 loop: CASSRGERSYGEQETQFF. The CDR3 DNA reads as TGTGCCAGCAGTCGGGGGGAAAGGTCCTACGGGGAACAAGAGACCCAGTTCTTC.

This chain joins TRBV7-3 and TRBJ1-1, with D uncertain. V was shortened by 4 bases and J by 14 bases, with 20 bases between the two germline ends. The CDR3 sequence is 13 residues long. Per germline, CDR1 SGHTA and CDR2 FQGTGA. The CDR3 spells CASSSCLNTGAFF. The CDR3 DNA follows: TGTGCCAGCAGCTCATGTCTGAACACTGGAGCCTTCTTT.

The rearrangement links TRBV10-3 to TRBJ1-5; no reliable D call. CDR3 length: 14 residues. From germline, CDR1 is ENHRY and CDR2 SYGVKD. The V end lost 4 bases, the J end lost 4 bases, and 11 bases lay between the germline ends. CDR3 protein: CAISGAVKNQPQHF. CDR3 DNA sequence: TGTGCCATCAGTGGGGCAGTCAAGAATCAGCCCCAGCATTTT.

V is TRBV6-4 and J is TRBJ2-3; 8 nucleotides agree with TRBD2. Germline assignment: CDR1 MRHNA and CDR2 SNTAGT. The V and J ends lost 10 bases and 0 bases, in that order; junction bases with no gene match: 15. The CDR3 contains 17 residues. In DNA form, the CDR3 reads TGTGCCAACAAGCCCAACCGGGAGGGCGGGAGCACAGATACGCAGTATTTT. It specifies CANKPNREGGSTDTQYF.